This is a list of T cell receptor beta chains from one sample in a study of identifying expanded T cells in peripheral blood. Sequencing used immunoSEQ multiplex PCR; TCRdb keeps in-frame clones, though not all of them. This table holds around 130,000 clones, approximately 86% found once. Sample: blood. The receptors shown here come from a person aged 18 to 75 in good health. The CDR3 runs from the conserved cysteine through the conserved F or W. The D gene is left open where the match is weak. The size entry is marked missing in some rows and otherwise reads once, few, many or a size class.

abundance: NA
d_gene: NA
v_gene: TRBV29-1
j_gene: TRBJ2-6
CDR3aa: CSVGGAGANVLTF
CDR3nt: TGCAGCGTTGGAGGGGCTGGGGCCAACGTCCTGACTTTC

abundance: NA
d_gene: NA
v_gene: TRBV7-6
j_gene: TRBJ2-3
CDR3aa: CASSLAFVIGGRFADTQYF
CDR3nt: TGTGCCAGCAGCTTAGCATTTGTCATTGGGGGCCGGTTCGCAGATACGCAGTATTTT

abundance: NA
d_gene: TRBD2
v_gene: TRBV4-3
j_gene: TRBJ2-1
CDR3aa: CASSPSRLAGGNEQFF
CDR3nt: TGCGCCAGCAGCCCCTCCCGACTAGCGGGGGGGAATGAGCAGTTCTTC

abundance: NA
d_gene: NA
v_gene: TRBV21-1
j_gene: TRBJ2-5
CDR3aa: CAGRSSQETQYF
CDR3nt: TGTGCGGGTAGGTCTTCCCAAGAGACCCAGTACTTC

abundance: NA
d_gene: NA
v_gene: TRBV7-9
j_gene: TRBJ2-7
CDR3aa: CASSYAGLYPYEQYF
CDR3nt: TGTGCCAGCAGTTATGCCGGGTTATATCCCTACGAGCAGTACTTC

abundance: once
d_gene: NA
v_gene: TRBV29-1
j_gene: TRBJ2-2
CDR3aa: CSVVFVRNTGELFF
CDR3nt: TGCAGCGTTGTTTTCGTTAGGAACACCGGGGAGCTGTTTTTT

abundance: NA
d_gene: TRBD2
v_gene: TRBV7-7
j_gene: TRBJ2-3
CDR3aa: CASSQTSGLNTQYF
CDR3nt: TGTGCCAGCAGCCAAACTAGCGGACTAAATACGCAGTATTTT

abundance: NA
d_gene: NA
v_gene: TRBV4-2
j_gene: TRBJ2-7
CDR3aa: CASSQVLGRATYEQYF
CDR3nt: TGTGCCAGCAGCCAAGTTTTAGGCAGGGCTACCTACGAGCAGTACTTC

abundance: NA
d_gene: NA
v_gene: TRBV5-6
j_gene: TRBJ1-5
CDR3aa: CASSLIRTQPQHF
CDR3nt: TGTGCCAGCAGCTTGATACGGACACAGCCCCAGCATTTT

abundance: NA
d_gene: TRBD1
v_gene: TRBV5-1
j_gene: TRBJ1-1
CDR3aa: CASSWDSMNTEAFF
CDR3nt: TGCGCCAGCAGCTGGGACAGCATGAACACTGAAGCTTTCTTT

abundance: NA
d_gene: TRBD2
v_gene: TRBV5-1
j_gene: TRBJ2-3
CDR3aa: CASSPLAGLTDTQYF
CDR3nt: TGCGCCAGCAGCCCCCTAGCGGGGTTGACAGATACGCAGTATTTT

abundance: NA
d_gene: NA
v_gene: TRBV7-3
j_gene: TRBJ2-1
CDR3aa: CASSLIGGTSPDSYNEQFF
CDR3nt: TGTGCCAGCAGCTTAATTGGGGGGACGAGTCCCGACTCCTACAATGAGCAGTTCTTC

abundance: NA
d_gene: NA
v_gene: TRBV6-5
j_gene: TRBJ1-2
CDR3aa: CASSYLASGYTF
CDR3nt: TGTGCCAGCAGTTATCTGGCAAGTGGCTACACCTTC

abundance: NA
d_gene: NA
v_gene: TRBV14
j_gene: TRBJ1-2
CDR3aa: CASSQDLGYGYTF
CDR3nt: TGTGCCAGCAGCCAAGATCTTGGCTATGGCTACACCTTC

abundance: NA
d_gene: NA
v_gene: TRBV29-1
j_gene: TRBJ2-7
CDR3aa: CSVLTSGFREQYF
CDR3nt: TGCAGCGTTCTTACGAGCGGGTTCAGGGAGCAGTACTTC

abundance: NA
d_gene: NA
v_gene: TRBV13
j_gene: TRBJ2-7
CDR3aa: CASSLSDRYEQYF
CDR3nt: TGTGCCAGCAGCTTATCAGATCGATACGAGCAGTACTTC

abundance: NA
d_gene: TRBD1
v_gene: TRBV25-1
j_gene: TRBJ1-5
CDR3aa: CASSPRDRGNSNQPQHF
CDR3nt: TGTGCCAGCAGTCCTCGGGACAGGGGGAATAGCAATCAGCCCCAGCATTTT

abundance: few
d_gene: TRBD1
v_gene: TRBV11-2
j_gene: TRBJ2-1
CDR3aa: CASSFTDRGEQFF
CDR3nt: TGTGCCAGCAGCTTTACCGACAGGGGCGAGCAGTTCTTC

abundance: NA
d_gene: NA
v_gene: TRBV7-2
j_gene: TRBJ2-5
CDR3aa: CASSSNRQETQYF
CDR3nt: TGTGCCAGCAGCTCGAACCGCCAAGAGACCCAGTACTTC

abundance: NA
d_gene: NA
v_gene: TRBV5-5
j_gene: TRBJ2-7
CDR3aa: CASSSNYEQYF
CDR3nt: TGTGCCAGCAGCTCGAACTACGAGCAGTACTTC

abundance: NA
d_gene: TRBD2
v_gene: TRBV19
j_gene: TRBJ2-6
CDR3aa: CASNAGALSGANVLTF
CDR3nt: TGTGCCAGTAACGCGGGAGCACTCTCTGGGGCCAACGTCCTGACTTTC

abundance: NA
d_gene: TRBD1
v_gene: TRBV4-1
j_gene: TRBJ2-7
CDR3aa: CASSAGQGQYYEQYF
CDR3nt: TGCGCCAGCAGCGCGGGACAGGGGCAATACTACGAGCAGTACTTC

abundance: NA
d_gene: TRBD2
v_gene: TRBV6-4
j_gene: TRBJ2-3
CDR3aa: CASSDSAGGLTDTQYF
CDR3nt: TGTGCCAGCAGTGACTCTGCGGGGGGGCTAACAGATACGCAGTATTTT

abundance: NA
d_gene: TRBD1
v_gene: TRBV5-1
j_gene: TRBJ2-3
CDR3aa: CASSQSPGRGQDTQYF
CDR3nt: TGCGCCAGCAGCCAGTCTCCCGGCAGGGGGCAAGATACGCAGTATTTT

abundance: NA
d_gene: TRBD2
v_gene: TRBV4-2
j_gene: TRBJ2-3
CDR3aa: CASSRTSGGHPDTQYF
CDR3nt: TGTGCCAGCAGCCGTACTAGCGGGGGGCACCCAGATACGCAGTATTTT

abundance: NA
d_gene: TRBD1
v_gene: TRBV5-6
j_gene: TRBJ1-2
CDR3aa: CASSSRTGDYGYTF
CDR3nt: TGTGCCAGCAGCTCACGGACAGGGGACTATGGCTACACCTTC

abundance: many
d_gene: NA
v_gene: TRBV30
j_gene: TRBJ1-4
CDR3aa: CAWSVGGFGEKLFF
CDR3nt: TGTGCCTGGAGTGTTGGGGGTTTTGGTGAAAAACTGTTTTTT

abundance: once
d_gene: TRBD1
v_gene: TRBV6-1
j_gene: TRBJ2-7
CDR3aa: CASSPRQGAHEQYF
CDR3nt: TGTGCCAGCAGCCCACGACAGGGGGCCCACGAGCAGTACTTC

abundance: few
d_gene: NA
v_gene: TRBV7-9
j_gene: TRBJ2-2
CDR3aa: CASSWAGKGTGELFF
CDR3nt: TGTGCCAGCAGCTGGGCAGGAAAGGGTACCGGGGAGCTGTTTTTT

abundance: NA
d_gene: NA
v_gene: TRBV18
j_gene: TRBJ2-5
CDR3aa: CASSPSVEETQYF
CDR3nt: TGTGCCAGCTCACCTTCAGTCGAAGAGACCCAGTACTTC

abundance: NA
d_gene: TRBD1
v_gene: TRBV4-3
j_gene: TRBJ1-4
CDR3aa: CASSQESIGTGQTRLFNEKLFF
CDR3nt: TGCGCCAGCAGCCAAGAGAGTATTGGGACAGGGCAGACCCGATTGTTTAATGAAAAACTGTTTTTT

abundance: NA
d_gene: NA
v_gene: TRBV14
j_gene: TRBJ1-1
CDR3aa: CASSRLTGNTEAFF
CDR3nt: TGTGCCAGCAGCCGTTTGACAGGGAACACTGAAGCTTTCTTT

abundance: once
d_gene: TRBD1
v_gene: TRBV2
j_gene: TRBJ2-7
CDR3aa: CASSYLQGSSYEQYF
CDR3nt: TGTGCCAGCAGTTACCTACAGGGGTCCTCCTACGAGCAGTACTTC

abundance: NA
d_gene: NA
v_gene: TRBV6-1
j_gene: TRBJ2-1
CDR3aa: CASSGGTRIYNEQFF
CDR3nt: TGTGCCAGCAGTGGCGGGACACGCATCTACAATGAGCAGTTCTTC

abundance: NA
d_gene: NA
v_gene: TRBV6-1
j_gene: TRBJ2-2
CDR3aa: CASSEGRINTGELFF
CDR3nt: TGTGCCAGCAGTGAAGGCAGGATCAACACCGGGGAGCTGTTTTTT

abundance: NA
d_gene: TRBD1
v_gene: TRBV5-6
j_gene: TRBJ2-3
CDR3aa: CASSHRGITDTQYF
CDR3nt: TGTGCCAGCAGCCACAGGGGTATCACAGATACGCAGTATTTT

abundance: NA
d_gene: NA
v_gene: TRBV5-1
j_gene: TRBJ2-3
CDR3aa: CASSLGGDPDTQYF
CDR3nt: TGCGCCAGCAGCTTGGGCGGGGACCCAGATACGCAGTATTTT

abundance: NA
d_gene: NA
v_gene: TRBV28
j_gene: TRBJ2-7
CDR3aa: CASSFSRGKGNEQYF
CDR3nt: TGTGCCAGCAGTTTCAGTAGAGGCAAAGGGAACGAGCAGTACTTC

abundance: NA
d_gene: NA
v_gene: TRBV6-1
j_gene: TRBJ2-7
CDR3aa: CASAEGHSYEQYF
CDR3nt: TGTGCCAGCGCGGAGGGACACTCCTACGAGCAGTACTTC

abundance: NA
d_gene: TRBD2
v_gene: TRBV11-1
j_gene: TRBJ2-7
CDR3aa: CASSLGSGGYEQYF
CDR3nt: TGTGCCAGCAGCTTAGGAAGCGGGGGATACGAGCAGTACTTC

abundance: NA
d_gene: NA
v_gene: TRBV25-1
j_gene: TRBJ2-2
CDR3aa: CASSLGGVGELFF
CDR3nt: TGTGCCAGCAGTCTGGGGGGAGTCGGGGAGCTGTTTTTT

abundance: NA
d_gene: NA
v_gene: TRBV2
j_gene: TRBJ2-3
CDR3aa: CASSEDGRGDTQYF
CDR3nt: TGTGCCAGCAGTGAAGATGGGAGAGGAGATACGCAGTATTTT

abundance: NA
d_gene: NA
v_gene: TRBV19
j_gene: TRBJ1-5
CDR3aa: CASSKGDNTGSAQRPQHF
CDR3nt: TGTGCCAGTAGTAAAGGGGACAACACGGGCAGCGCCCAGCGGCCCCAGCATTTT

abundance: NA
d_gene: NA
v_gene: TRBV19
j_gene: TRBJ2-1
CDR3aa: CASRGREAGVEQFF
CDR3nt: TGTGCCAGTAGAGGAAGGGAGGCTGGGGTTGAGCAGTTCTTC

abundance: NA
d_gene: NA
v_gene: TRBV27
j_gene: TRBJ2-1
CDR3aa: CASSFQGNEQFF
CDR3nt: TGTGCCAGCAGTTTCCAGGGTAATGAGCAGTTCTTC

abundance: NA
d_gene: NA
v_gene: TRBV2
j_gene: TRBJ1-5
CDR3aa: CASKDSRDQPQHF
CDR3nt: TGTGCCAGCAAGGACAGTCGGGATCAGCCCCAGCATTTT

abundance: NA
d_gene: NA
v_gene: TRBV7-2
j_gene: TRBJ1-6
CDR3aa: CASSLLGGQGNSPLHF
CDR3nt: TGTGCCAGCAGCTTATTAGGGGGGCAGGGTAATTCACCCCTCCACTTT

abundance: NA
d_gene: NA
v_gene: TRBV6-5
j_gene: TRBJ1-2
CDR3aa: CASSPIGTNYGYTF
CDR3nt: TGTGCCAGCAGTCCCATCGGGACCAACTATGGCTACACCTTC

abundance: few
d_gene: TRBD1
v_gene: TRBV2
j_gene: TRBJ2-7
CDR3aa: CASSTDRIPYEQYF
CDR3nt: TGTGCCAGCAGCACGGACAGGATCCCCTACGAGCAGTACTTC

abundance: NA
d_gene: NA
v_gene: TRBV25-1
j_gene: TRBJ2-1
CDR3aa: CASSELSTGTVREQFF
CDR3nt: TGTGCCAGCAGTGAACTATCGACTGGAACCGTCCGTGAGCAGTTCTTC

abundance: NA
d_gene: NA
v_gene: TRBV29-1
j_gene: TRBJ2-7
CDR3aa: CSVVVLREKNEQYF
CDR3nt: TGCAGCGTTGTAGTCTTGCGAGAAAAAAACGAGCAGTACTTC

abundance: NA
d_gene: TRBD1
v_gene: TRBV7-2
j_gene: TRBJ1-5
CDR3aa: CASSFTGEVGQPQHF
CDR3nt: TGTGCCAGCAGCTTTACAGGGGAGGTGGGTCAGCCCCAGCATTTT

abundance: few
d_gene: NA
v_gene: TRBV4-3
j_gene: TRBJ1-2
CDR3aa: CASSQDWGNAGYTF
CDR3nt: TGCGCCAGCAGCCAAGATTGGGGCAACGCAGGCTACACCTTC